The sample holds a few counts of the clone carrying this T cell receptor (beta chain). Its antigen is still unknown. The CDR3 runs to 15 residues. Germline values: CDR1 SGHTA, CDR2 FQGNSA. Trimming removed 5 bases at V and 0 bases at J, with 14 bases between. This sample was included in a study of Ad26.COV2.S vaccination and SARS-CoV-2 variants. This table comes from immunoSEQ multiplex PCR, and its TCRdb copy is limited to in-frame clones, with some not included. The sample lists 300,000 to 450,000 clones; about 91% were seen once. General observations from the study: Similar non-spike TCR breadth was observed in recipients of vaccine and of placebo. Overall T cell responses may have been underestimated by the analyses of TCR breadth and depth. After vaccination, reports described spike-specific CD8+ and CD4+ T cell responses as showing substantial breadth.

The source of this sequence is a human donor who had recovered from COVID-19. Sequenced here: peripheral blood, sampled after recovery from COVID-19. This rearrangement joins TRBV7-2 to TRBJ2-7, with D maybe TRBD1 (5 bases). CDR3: CASSVVDSSSYEQYF. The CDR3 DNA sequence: TGTGCCAGCAGCGTAGTCGACAGCTCCTCCTACGAGCAGTACTTC.